A selection of T cell receptor beta chains follows, all from one sample in a study of early T cells in non-severe SARS-CoV-2 infection. MiXCR, applied by TCRdb to the 5' RACE reads, yields one record per CDR3 protein. The profile shows 35,000 to 50,000 distinct CDR3 sequences, about 25% of them singletons. The specimen comprised whole blood, sampled at baseline. These receptors came from an adult who was a healthcare worker with PCR-confirmed SARS-CoV-2 infection or an uninfected control (not recorded which). Both conserved end residues are part of each CDR3. D genes are given only for firm matches. Clone size is given for some rows only: seen once, a few or many times, or a class if the clone is expanded.

cdr3_aa: CASRPNSGGTTDTQYF
cdr3_nt: TGTGCCAGCAGGCCAAATAGCGGGGGGACGACAGATACGCAGTATTTT
d_call: TRBD2
v_call: TRBV12-3/TRBV12-4
clone_size: NA
j_call: TRBJ2-3

cdr3_aa: CASSYSPDYEQYF
cdr3_nt: TGTGCCAGCAGTTACTCGCCGGACTACGAGCAGTACTTC
d_call: NA
v_call: TRBV6-5
clone_size: NA
j_call: TRBJ2-7

cdr3_aa: CSGRRTNTGELFF
cdr3_nt: TGCAGTGGCCGACGCACGAACACCGGGGAGCTGTTTTTT
d_call: NA
v_call: TRBV20-1
clone_size: few
j_call: TRBJ2-2

cdr3_aa: CASRYTRDSPSERYF
cdr3_nt: TGCGCCAGCAGGTACACCCGGGACAGCCCTTCCGAGCGGTACTTC
d_call: TRBD1
v_call: TRBV4-3
clone_size: NA
j_call: TRBJ2-7

cdr3_aa: CASSVTGQNEKLFF
cdr3_nt: TGTGCCAGCAGTGTGACAGGGCAAAATGAAAAACTGTTTTTT
d_call: TRBD1
v_call: TRBV6-5
clone_size: NA
j_call: TRBJ1-4

cdr3_aa: CSVQGANSGNTIYF
cdr3_nt: TGCAGTGTCCAGGGGGCGAACTCTGGAAACACCATATATTTT
d_call: TRBD1
v_call: TRBV20-1
clone_size: NA
j_call: TRBJ1-3

cdr3_aa: CASSQGRAPGHEQYF
cdr3_nt: TGTGCCAGCAGCCAAGGACGGGCCCCAGGGCACGAGCAGTACTTC
d_call: NA
v_call: TRBV3-1
clone_size: few
j_call: TRBJ2-7

cdr3_aa: CASSYGGSGNYGYTF
cdr3_nt: TGTGCCAGCAGTTACGGGGGAAGCGGTAACTATGGCTACACCTTC
d_call: NA
v_call: TRBV6-1
clone_size: NA
j_call: TRBJ1-2

cdr3_aa: CASSAMLAGGPNEQFF
cdr3_nt: TGTGCCAGCAGCGCGATGCTAGCGGGGGGGCCGAATGAGCAGTTCTTC
d_call: TRBD2
v_call: TRBV9
clone_size: medium-sized
j_call: TRBJ2-1

cdr3_aa: CSATPTGVSYNSPLHF
cdr3_nt: TGCAGTGCTACGCCCACAGGGGTGTCCTATAATTCACCCCTCCACTTT
d_call: TRBD1
v_call: TRBV20-1
clone_size: few
j_call: TRBJ1-6

cdr3_aa: CSASAHITYEQYF
cdr3_nt: TGCAGTGCTAGCGCGCATATCACATACGAGCAGTACTTC
d_call: NA
v_call: TRBV20-1
clone_size: NA
j_call: TRBJ2-7

cdr3_aa: CASSQVQGTTHF
cdr3_nt: TGTGCCAGCAGCCAAGTACAGGGGACGACGCACTTC
d_call: TRBD1
v_call: TRBV14
clone_size: once
j_call: TRBJ2-7

cdr3_aa: CASSYKGGLNTEAFF
cdr3_nt: TGTGCCAGCAGTTACAAAGGGGGGCTGAACACTGAAGCTTTCTTT
d_call: NA
v_call: TRBV6-5
clone_size: NA
j_call: TRBJ1-1

cdr3_aa: CASSRDISETQYF
cdr3_nt: TGTGCCAGCAGTCGGGACATTTCGGAGACCCAGTACTTC
d_call: NA
v_call: TRBV12-3/TRBV12-4
clone_size: NA
j_call: TRBJ2-5

cdr3_aa: CASSPHGTDTQYF
cdr3_nt: TGTGCCAGCAGTCCCCATGGCACAGATACGCAGTATTTT
d_call: NA
v_call: TRBV27
clone_size: NA
j_call: TRBJ2-3

cdr3_aa: CASSLVSSRTEAFF
cdr3_nt: TGTGCCAGCAGCTTAGTCTCTTCTCGCACTGAAGCTTTCTTT
d_call: NA
v_call: TRBV7-6
clone_size: NA
j_call: TRBJ1-1

cdr3_aa: CASSTPDPYNEQFF
cdr3_nt: TGCGCCAGCAGCACCCCGGACCCCTACAATGAGCAGTTCTTC
d_call: NA
v_call: TRBV5-1
clone_size: NA
j_call: TRBJ2-1

cdr3_aa: CASSPRRNTEAFF
cdr3_nt: TGTGCCAGCAGCCCTAGACGGAACACTGAAGCTTTCTTT
d_call: NA
v_call: TRBV7-8
clone_size: NA
j_call: TRBJ1-1

cdr3_aa: CASNPGTVYGYTF
cdr3_nt: TGTGCCAGCAACCCGGGGACAGTCTATGGCTACACCTTC
d_call: TRBD1
v_call: TRBV12-3/TRBV12-4
clone_size: many
j_call: TRBJ1-2

cdr3_aa: CASSYRTGFPNQPQHF
cdr3_nt: TGTGCCAGCAGTTACAGGACAGGGTTCCCCAATCAGCCCCAGCATTTT
d_call: TRBD1
v_call: TRBV6-2/TRBV6-3
clone_size: few
j_call: TRBJ1-5